Below, 27 T cell receptor beta chains from the same sample are listed, as sequenced in a study of cytomegalovirus exposure and HLA in healthy donors. PCR involved 60 Vbeta and 13 Jbeta primers. Produced via immunoSEQ multiplex PCR; TCRdb's table is partial and in-frame only. This table holds under 250,000 clones, approximately 82% found once. The sequenced material came from PBMCs. These receptors were obtained from a woman aged 45-59 years in good health and CMV-seropositive.

Only a few counts were recorded for this clone. This chain uses TRBV5-6 with TRBJ1-6; 8 bases line up with TRBD1. The CDR3 spans 14 residues. With 2 bases clipped from V and 7 bases from J, the junction kept 2 bases outside the gene matches. Germline assignment: CDR1 SGHDT and CDR2 YYEEEE. CDR3 sequence (DNA): TGTGCCAGCAGCTTTGGACAGGGAAATTCACCCCTCCACTTT. Encoded protein: CASSFGQGNSPLHF.

This sequence joins TRBV7-2 and TRBJ1-2, with a possible D match to TRBD1 (5 bases). Germline V CDR1 and CDR2: SGHTA, FQGNSA. The V and J ends lost 1 base and 0 bases respectively, with 9 bases between them. This CDR3 contains 15 residues. The CDR3 DNA sequence: TGTGCCAGCAGCTTAGGCAGGGCCGCTAACTATGGCTACACCTTC. It is translated as CASSLGRAANYGYTF.

The V call is TRBV7-2, the J call TRBJ2-3; D perhaps matches TRBD2 (6 bases). Germline CDR1 and CDR2: SGHTA and FQGNSA. The CDR3 runs 17 residues. The V end was cut by 5 bases, the J end by 5 bases, with 23 bases between. This CDR3 is CASSDRRGGFLGDTQYF. CDR3 nucleotide sequence: TGTGCCAGCAGCGATAGGAGGGGCGGGTTTTTAGGAGATACGCAGTATTTT.

Here the CDR3 DNA reads TGTGCCAGCAGCCCCGCGGGGACCGCTCCGCAGGCCCAGTACTTC. It yields the protein CASSPAGTAPQAQYF. This sequence joins TRBV5-8 and TRBJ2-5; tentatively, D is TRBD2 (6 bases). V dropped 4 bases and J dropped 9 bases, with 22 bases sitting between them. Germline CDR1 SGHTS, CDR2 YDEGEE. The CDR3 is made up of 15 amino acids.

The rearrangement links TRBV23-1 to TRBJ1-5; perhaps TRBD1 as D (6 bases). TRBV23-1 has ORF status, its function being uncertain. The V end was cut by 10 bases, the J end by 3 bases, with 25 bases between. This CDR3 comprises 17 residues. CDR3 amino acids: CATQIGGAKIYNQPQHF. CDR3 sequence (DNA): TGCGCCACCCAAATCGGGGGGGCGAAGATCTACAATCAGCCCCAGCATTTT.

J is TRBJ2-7 and V is TRBV20-1, with a tentative D call TRBD1 (6 bases). Between the trimmed V and J ends, which lost 5 bases and 7 bases, there was a span of 12 bases. Looked up from germline, CDR1 is DFQATT and CDR2 is SNEGSKA (reference sequence). This CDR3 contains 11 residues. In DNA, the CDR3 is TGCAGTGCTGCTCCCGGGACAGAGCAGTACTTC. As protein: CSAAPGTEQYF.

About this clone itself: In the same sample, other DNA sequences code for this CDR3. The chain employs TRBV19 and TRBJ2-7; the D gene is possibly TRBD1 (6 bases). V was pared by 5 bases and J by 3 bases, with 11 bases between. CDR1 and CDR2 (germline): LNHDA, SQIVND (reference sequence). The CDR3 consists of 13 residues. CDR3: CASSPRTVYEQYF. CDR3 nucleotides: TGTGCCAGTAGTCCTCGGACAGTCTACGAGCAGTACTTC.

The V call is TRBV6-5, the J call TRBJ1-2; D remains ambiguous. Germline CDR1 MNHEY, CDR2 SVGAGI. V was shortened by 0 bases and J by 4 bases, with 12 bases between the two germline ends. This CDR3 region has 15 residues. The CDR3 protein is CASSYSTVRSYGYTF. The CDR3 bases are TGTGCCAGCAGTTACTCGACTGTCCGGTCCTATGGCTACACCTTC.

J is TRBJ2-1 and V is TRBV7-8; 8 bases line up with TRBD1. V lost 0 bases and J lost 1; bases outside the gene matches: 2. The CDR3 sequence is 16 residues long. The germline V gene encodes CDR1 SGHVS and CDR2 FQNEAQ. CDR3 region: CASSLARDRSYNEQFF. CDR3 DNA sequence: TGTGCCAGCAGCTTAGCGCGGGACAGGTCCTACAATGAGCAGTTCTTC. Variable domain in full (rest from reference TRBV7-8 and TRBJ2-1): GAGVSQSPRYKVAKRGQDVALRCDPISGHVSLFWYQQALGQGPEFLTYFQNEAQLDKSGLPSDRFFAERPEGSVSTLKIQRTQQEDSAVYLCASSLARDRSYNEQFFGPGTRLTVL.

The chain recombines TRBV7-9 with TRBJ2-1; TRBD1 matches 7 bases. CDR1 and CDR2 (germline): SEHNR, FQNEAQ (reference sequence). Trimming removed 5 bases from V and 4 bases from J; junction bases left unmatched: 8. This CDR3 contains 15 residues. DNA for the CDR3: TGTGCCAGCAGCCAACGACAGGGCTCGTACAATGAGCAGTTCTTC. This codes for CASSQRQGSYNEQFF. The entire variable domain, with the rest obtained from reference TRBV7-9 and TRBJ2-1, is as follows: DTGVSQNPRHKITKRGQNVTFRCDPISEHNRLYWYRQTLGQGPEFLTYFQNEAQLEKSRLLSDRFSAERPKGSFSTLEIQRTEQGDSAMYLCASSQRQGSYNEQFFGPGTRLTVL.

This chain joins TRBV30 and TRBJ2-7, with D tentatively TRBD1 (6 bases). Germline CDR1 and CDR2: GTSNPN and SVGIG (reference sequence). V dropped 4 bases and J dropped 3 bases, with 13 bases sitting between them. The CDR3 runs 13 residues. The CDR3 loop reads CAWIQGNDYEQYF. The CDR3 coding sequence is TGTGCCTGGATCCAGGGGAATGACTACGAGCAGTACTTC.

This clone was observed a few times. The chain uses TRBV7-9 and TRBJ1-1, with 8 positions matching TRBD1. Losses at the gene ends were 6 bases for V and 7 bases for J; bases not matched to a gene: 4. The CDR3 loop spans 12 amino acids. CDR1 is SEHNR and CDR2 is FQNEAQ in the germline V gene (reference sequence). The chain's CDR3 is CASRSTGGEAFF. In DNA, the CDR3 is TGTGCCAGCAGATCTACAGGGGGTGAAGCTTTCTTT.

The chain has TRBV5-4 and TRBJ2-3, with TRBD2 matching over 8 bases. The germline CDR1 and CDR2 sequences are SGHNT and YYREEE (reference sequence). Germline trimming cut 1 base from V and 2 bases from J; bases unmatched to any gene: 6. The CDR3 length is 16 residues. CDR3 region: CASSLRAGDLTDTQYF. In DNA, the CDR3 is TGTGCCAGCAGCTTGCGAGCGGGGGACCTCACAGATACGCAGTATTTT.

The CDR3 sequence: CAWSGTFGGELFF. The CDR3 DNA reads TGTGCCTGGAGTGGGACATTCGGCGGGGAGCTGTTTTTT. The rearrangement uses TRBV30 and TRBJ2-2; TRBD1 might be the D (5 bases). Germline lookup yields CDR1 GTSNPN and CDR2 SVGIG (reference sequence). The ends were cut back, 1 base at V and 7 bases at J, with 10 bases in the middle. The CDR3 is made up of 13 amino acids.

The chain links TRBV10-3 to TRBJ2-3, with 8 bases identical to TRBD2. J was trimmed by 4 bases and V by 6 bases; bases with no gene match: 6. Germline values: CDR1 ENHRY, CDR2 SYGVKD. The CDR3 is made up of 14 amino acids. CDR3 sequence reads: CAIRDGTSADTQYF. In DNA form, the CDR3 reads TGTGCCATCAGAGACGGGACTAGTGCAGATACGCAGTATTTT.

This CDR3 is CASSRGQDPYEQYF. The CDR3 coding sequence is TGTGCCAGCTCACGGGGACAGGACCCCTACGAGCAGTACTTC. The chain is built from TRBV18 and TRBJ2-7; 8 bases match TRBD1. CDR1 is KGHSH, CDR2 LQKENI, per germline. This CDR3 has 14 residues. V lost 4 bases and J lost 2; bases outside the gene matches: 4.

The rearrangement joins TRBV6-4 to TRBJ2-3, with 10 bases fitting TRBD1. V gave up 4 bases and J gave up 6 bases; unmatched junction bases: 7. Per germline, CDR1 MRHNA and CDR2 SNTAGT. There are 15 residues in the CDR3. CDR3 DNA sequence: TGTGCCAGCAGTGGGGGGACAGGGGAGATGGATACGCAGTATTTT. Its translation: CASSGGTGEMDTQYF.

The chain joins TRBV6-5 to TRBJ1-5, with 8 bases aligning to TRBD1. The germline V gene has CDR1 MNHEY and CDR2 SVGAGI. V trimming: 6 bases; J trimming: 4 bases; junction bases outside the gene matches: 8. The CDR3 has 15 amino acids. This chain's CDR3 is CASRKDRGGNQPQHF. For the CDR3, the DNA is TGTGCCAGCAGAAAAGACAGGGGAGGGAATCAGCCCCAGCATTTT.

The V call is TRBV2, the J call TRBJ1-1; D unresolved. The V gene lost 6 bases and the J gene lost 2 bases, with 13 bases spanning the gap. Germline CDR1 SNHLY, CDR2 FYNNEI. The CDR3 runs to 14 residues. CDR3 amino acids: CASRVVEGNTEAFF. The DNA of the CDR3 is TGTGCCAGCAGGGTGGTCGAGGGAAACACTGAAGCTTTCTTT.

The rearrangement links TRBV9 to TRBJ2-2; the D gene is possibly TRBD1 (6 bases). The CDR3 totals 13 residues. Germline assignment: CDR1 SGDLS and CDR2 YYNGEE. Trimming shortened V by 8 bases and J by 3 bases, and 11 bases separated the two germline ends. CDR3 nucleotides: TGTGCCAGTTCCAGGGGTTACACCGGGGAGCTGTTTTTT. It yields the protein CASSRGYTGELFF.

The chain couples TRBV19 to TRBJ2-5; maybe TRBD1 (6 bases). This CDR3 is 14 amino acids long. CDR1 and CDR2 from the germline V gene are LNHDA and SQIVND (reference sequence). The V end lost 4 bases, the J end lost 1 base, and 10 bases lay between the germline ends. Written as DNA, the CDR3 is TGTGCCAGTAGTACCACAGGGATCCAAGAGACCCAGTACTTC. This gives the protein CASSTTGIQETQYF.

The chain has TRBV28 and TRBJ1-6; no clear D. CDR1 and CDR2 (germline): MDHEN, SYDVKM. V was pared by 5 bases and J by 9 bases, with 11 bases between. The CDR3 loop spans 13 amino acids. In DNA, the CDR3 is TGTGCCAGCAGTGCGCATGCGGTTTCACCCCTCCACTTT. Its protein product is CASSAHAVSPLHF.

V gene TRBV28 combines with J gene TRBJ2-7; D possibly corresponds to TRBD2 (5 bases). The CDR3 sequence is 13 residues long. V dropped 4 bases and J dropped 2 bases, with 9 bases sitting between them. Germline CDR1 and CDR2: MDHEN and SYDVKM. CDR3 bases: TGTGCCAGCAGTTACGGGGAAGCCTACGAGCAGTACTTC. Its translation: CASSYGEAYEQYF.

Points on this clone: Other DNA sequences of this sample code for an identical CDR3. V and J are TRBV28 and TRBJ1-3; 7 nucleotides align to TRBD1. Trimming removed 5 bases from V and 2 bases from J; junction bases left unmatched: 6. There are 15 residues in the CDR3. CDR1 is MDHEN and CDR2 is SYDVKM in the germline V gene. The CDR3 DNA reads as TGTGCCAGCAGTGGACCACAGGGGACTGGAAACACCATATATTTT. It translates to CASSGPQGTGNTIYF.

The genes are TRBV15 and TRBJ2-5; tentative D call: TRBD2 (8 bases). There are 16 residues in the CDR3. V shed 7 bases and J shed 5 bases, with 23 bases lying between them. Germline values: CDR1 LNHNV, CDR2 YYDKDF (reference sequence). Here the CDR3 reads CATISHSGGGTETQYF. The CDR3 nucleotides are TGTGCCACCATTTCACACTCGGGAGGGGGCACGGAGACCCAGTACTTC.

Written as DNA, the CDR3 is TGTGCCAGCAGCCCTCGGACAGGTTTCTATGGCTACACCTTC. This sequence encodes CASSPRTGFYGYTF. The chain is built from TRBV7-2 and TRBJ1-2; the match to TRBD1 covers 7 bases. The CDR3 is 14 residues long. Germline V gives CDR1 SGHTA, CDR2 FQGNSA. V shed 5 bases and J 4 bases; nucleotides not matched to a gene: 7.

This clone turned up a few times. The V call is TRBV18, the J call TRBJ1-5; no reliable D call. The CDR3 has 15 amino acids. Deletions cut 1 base from V and 0 bases from J, with 7 bases between. Looked up from germline, CDR1 is KGHSH and CDR2 is LQKENI. The CDR3 reads CASSPLADSNQPQHF. CDR3 coding DNA: TGTGCCAGCTCACCACTGGCGGATAGCAATCAGCCCCAGCATTTT.